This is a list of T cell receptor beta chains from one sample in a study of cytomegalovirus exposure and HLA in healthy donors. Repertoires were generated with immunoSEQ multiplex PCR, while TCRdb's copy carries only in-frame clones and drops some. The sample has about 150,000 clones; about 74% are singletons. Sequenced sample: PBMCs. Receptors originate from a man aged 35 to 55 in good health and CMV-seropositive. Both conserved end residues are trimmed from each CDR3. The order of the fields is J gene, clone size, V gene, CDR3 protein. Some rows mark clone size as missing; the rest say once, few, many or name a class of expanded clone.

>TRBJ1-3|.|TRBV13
ASSLGRESIAIY
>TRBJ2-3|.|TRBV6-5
ASSLSEIPTDTQY
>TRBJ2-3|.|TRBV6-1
ASSVVGGVSDTQY
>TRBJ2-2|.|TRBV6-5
ASTASSDGELF
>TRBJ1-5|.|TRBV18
ASSPAGSNQPQH
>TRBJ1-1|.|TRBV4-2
ASSPRDRNTEAF
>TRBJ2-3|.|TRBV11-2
ASSLVGSTSGTFTDTQY
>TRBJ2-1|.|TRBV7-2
ASSLREGEQF
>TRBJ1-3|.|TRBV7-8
ASSSSRDRGGNTIY
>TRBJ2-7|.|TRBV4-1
ASSQRDRGYEQY
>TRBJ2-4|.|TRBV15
ATSNAGGRAVKNIQY
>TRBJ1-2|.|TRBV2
ASSARYGYT
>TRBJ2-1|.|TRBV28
ASSFLLALTSSYNEQF
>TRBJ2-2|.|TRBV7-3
ASSLQASRYTGELF
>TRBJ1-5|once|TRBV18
ASTHSINQPQH
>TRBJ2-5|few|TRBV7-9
ASSLVAQETQY
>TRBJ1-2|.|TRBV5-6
ASSLRRQVYGYT
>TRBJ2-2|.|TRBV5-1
ASSLAQSTGELF
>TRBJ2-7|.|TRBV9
ASSPEGAYEQY
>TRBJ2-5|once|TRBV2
ASTVYQETQY
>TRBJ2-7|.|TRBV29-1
SVFGGSSYEQY
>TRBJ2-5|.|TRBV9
ASSVSGSKEETQY
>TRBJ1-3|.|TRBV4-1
ASSQDTGSGNTIY
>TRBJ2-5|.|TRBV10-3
AISELRAQETQY
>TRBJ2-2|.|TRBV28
ASGTSGRATNTGELF
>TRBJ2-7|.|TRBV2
ASRGSRAGEYEQY
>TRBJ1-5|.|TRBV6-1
AGGQHNQPQH
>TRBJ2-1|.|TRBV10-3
AISASDSSYNEQF
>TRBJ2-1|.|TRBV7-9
ASSPRERNEQF
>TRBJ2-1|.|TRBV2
ASTFDRAYNEQF
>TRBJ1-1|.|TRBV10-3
AISDRTGFEAF
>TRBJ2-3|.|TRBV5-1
ASSLLGGSGAGVFTDTQY
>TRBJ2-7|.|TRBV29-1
SVGQGLPAEQY
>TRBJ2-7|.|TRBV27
ASSFDGTSGRAFYEQY
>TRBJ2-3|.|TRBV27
ASRPDRGHTDTQY
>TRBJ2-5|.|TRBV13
ASSLGQGAGETQY
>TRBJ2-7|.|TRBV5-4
ASSLVGSSSHEQY
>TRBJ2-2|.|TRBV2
ASSEASQAGELF
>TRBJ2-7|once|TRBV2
ASVAGENEQY
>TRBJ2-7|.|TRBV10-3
AIREGSAGTYEQY
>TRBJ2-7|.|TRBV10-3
AISDVAGVNYEQY
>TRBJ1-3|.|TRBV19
ASSVGTGSSGNTIY
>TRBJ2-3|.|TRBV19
AIGVRGTDTQY
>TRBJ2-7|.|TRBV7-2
ASSLDGTGPYEQY
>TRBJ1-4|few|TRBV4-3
ASSQGGQVVNEKLF
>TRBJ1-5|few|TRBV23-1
ASPAAGLGPQH
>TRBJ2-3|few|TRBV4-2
ASSQGQITDTQY
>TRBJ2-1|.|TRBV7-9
ASSRTSMSYNEQF
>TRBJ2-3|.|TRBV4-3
ASSQGVSGESAAADTQY
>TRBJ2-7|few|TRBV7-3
ASSFLALHEQY
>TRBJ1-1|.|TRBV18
ASSPDRDTEAF
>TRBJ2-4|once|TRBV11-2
ASSATGQAKNIQY
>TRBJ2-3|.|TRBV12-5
ASGASIAGELTDTQY
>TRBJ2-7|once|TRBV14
ASSHGPYEQY
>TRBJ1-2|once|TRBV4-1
ASSQSRVRGYGYT
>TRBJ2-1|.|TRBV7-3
ASSSGLAVHEQF
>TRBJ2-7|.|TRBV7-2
ASSLGQVREQY
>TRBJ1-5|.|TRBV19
ASSSRDRGNQPQH
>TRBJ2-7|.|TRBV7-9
ASSLSGAYEQY
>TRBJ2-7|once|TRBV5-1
ASREAGGPGLEQY